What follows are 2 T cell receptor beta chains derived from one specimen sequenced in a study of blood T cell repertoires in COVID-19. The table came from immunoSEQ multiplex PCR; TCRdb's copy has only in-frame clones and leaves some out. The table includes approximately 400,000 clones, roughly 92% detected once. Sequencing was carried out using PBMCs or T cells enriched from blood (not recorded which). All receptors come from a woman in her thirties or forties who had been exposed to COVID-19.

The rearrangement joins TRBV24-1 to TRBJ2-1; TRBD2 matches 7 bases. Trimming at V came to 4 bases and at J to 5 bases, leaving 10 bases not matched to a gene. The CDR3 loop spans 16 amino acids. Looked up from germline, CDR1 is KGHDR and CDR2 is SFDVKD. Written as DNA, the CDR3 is TGTGCCACCAGTGACGGCGGGGGTGGGGAAAACAATGAGCAGTTCTTC. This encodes CATSDGGGGENNEQFF.

In DNA, the CDR3 is TGTGCCAGCTATCGACAGGGTCAATCGCACACTGAAGCTTTCTTT. Translated: CASYRQGQSHTEAFF. The chain is built from TRBV5-6 and TRBJ1-1; 7 bases are a match to TRBD1. The CDR3 consists of 15 residues. Germline V gene lookup returns CDR1 SGHDT and CDR2 YYEEEE. The junction had 12 bases not matched to a gene; V was cut back by 7 bases and J by 3 bases.